One and the same sample provided the 14 T cell receptor beta chains below, sequenced in a study of blood T cell repertoires in COVID-19 (dated by TCRdb to between 2020 and 2021). To prepare the library, the immunoSEQ multiplex PCR assay was applied. TCRdb re-hosts the immuneACCESS table, in-frame sequences only. Its copies lack some clones; in the studies checked, an unresolved V gene accounts for under half of them, and the cause for the rest is not known. The sample table contains around 21,000 clones; only one count was recorded for 60% to 85% of them. About 56% of the sample is taken by the ten largest. Material for sequencing was peripheral blood. These receptors were collected from an older man with acute or convalescent COVID-19.

V gene TRBV9 combines with J gene TRBJ1-2; D possibly corresponds to TRBD1 (5 bases). The V end was cut by 3 bases, the J end by 0 bases, with 15 bases between. There are 16 residues in the CDR3. Germline V lookup: CDR1 SGDLS, CDR2 YYNGEE. The CDR3 here is CASSAVDNRANYGYTF. DNA of the CDR3: TGTGCCAGCAGCGCCGTGGACAATCGAGCTAACTATGGCTACACCTTC.

The J gene is TRBJ1-5, the V gene TRBV4-1, with TRBD1 as a possible D gene (5 bases). CDR1 MGHRA and CDR2 YSYEKL come from the germline V gene. The V end was cut by 0 bases, the J end by 1 base, with 10 bases between. The length of the CDR3 is 16 residues. The CDR3 DNA sequence: TGCGCCAGCAGCCAAGATTCGGCAGGGAGCAATCAGCCCCAGCATTTT. As protein: CASSQDSAGSNQPQHF.

The rearrangement uses TRBV28 and TRBJ2-3, with D unclear. Trimming stripped 6 bases from V and 4 bases from J, with 11 bases between. The CDR3 spans 13 residues. Germline CDR1 and CDR2: MDHEN and SYDVKM. CDR3 nucleotide sequence: TGTGCCAGCAGCCAGCCTCTAGCAGATACGCAGTATTTT. Its protein is CASSQPLADTQYF.

The chain is built from TRBV19 and TRBJ1-2; D gene uncertain. The ends were cut back, 3 bases at V and 10 bases at J, with 18 bases in the middle. The germline V gene encodes CDR1 LNHDA and CDR2 SQIVND (reference sequence). The CDR3 is 14 residues long. The CDR3 nucleotides are TGTGCCAGTAGTATTCGCTCCTTGGGAGCCCACTACACCTTC. Amino acids: CASSIRSLGAHYTF.

The genes are TRBV4-1 and TRBJ2-6; possibly TRBD2 for D (6 bases). Per the germline V gene, CDR1 is MGHRA and CDR2 is YSYEKL. Trimming removed 4 bases at V and 4 bases at J, with 11 bases between. The CDR3 consists of 15 residues. CDR3 sequence (DNA): TGCGCCAGCAGCCCCTCGGGACTGGGGGCCAACGTCCTGACTTTC. Protein: CASSPSGLGANVLTF.

This chain links TRBV30 with TRBJ1-1; possibly TRBD1 for D (6 bases). V was cut by 3 bases and J by 5 bases, with 13 bases left in between. CDR1 and CDR2 (germline): GTSNPN, SVGIG (reference sequence). This CDR3 contains 13 residues. The CDR3 reads CAWRGNRDTEAFF. The CDR3 coding sequence is TGTGCCTGGAGGGGAAACAGGGATACTGAAGCTTTCTTT.

V gene TRBV28 combines with J gene TRBJ1-2; TRBD1 matches at 9 bases. CDR1 is MDHEN, CDR2 SYDVKM, per germline. This CDR3 is built from 14 residues. Trimming removed 10 bases from V and 6 bases from J; junction bases left unmatched: 12. CDR3 amino acids: CATLSGYRGHGYTF. CDR3 DNA: TGTGCCACCCTCTCCGGGTACAGGGGGCATGGCTACACCTTC.

CDR3 sequence: CASSIEGHSYEQYF. Here the CDR3 DNA reads TGTGCCAGTAGTATAGAGGGCCACTCCTACGAGCAGTACTTC. The J gene is TRBJ2-7, the V gene TRBV19; no clear D. The CDR3 runs to 14 residues. V lost 0 bases, J lost 0 bases, and 6 bases lay in between. The germline CDR1 and CDR2 sequences are LNHDA and SQIVND (reference sequence).

The genes are TRBV14 and TRBJ2-4, with D maybe TRBD2 (6 bases). The CDR3 spans 13 residues. CDR1 and CDR2 from the germline V gene are SGHDN and FVKESK. The V end lost 0 bases, the J end lost 9 bases, and 9 bases lay between the germline ends. The CDR3 sequence: CASSQDTRGIQYF. The CDR3 DNA follows: TGTGCCAGCAGCCAAGATACGCGGGGCATTCAGTACTTC. The whole variable domain, filled in from reference TRBV14 and TRBJ2-4, reads EAGVTQFPSHSVIEKGQTVTLRCDPISGHDNLYWYRRVMGKEIKFLLHFVKESKQDESGMPNNRFLAERTGGTYSTLKVQPAELEDSGVYFCASSQDTRGIQYFGAGTRLSVL.

The gene calls are TRBV14 and TRBJ2-3, with D uncertain. This CDR3 has 16 residues. Germline values: CDR1 SGHDN, CDR2 FVKESK. V was trimmed by 4 bases and J by 2 bases, leaving 16 bases between them. The DNA of the CDR3 is TGTGCCAGCAGCCCCAACCGACTTGGCGTCACAGATACGCAGTATTTT. Amino acids: CASSPNRLGVTDTQYF. The full variable domain, its missing parts supplied by reference TRBV14 and TRBJ2-3, is EAGVTQFPSHSVIEKGQTVTLRCDPISGHDNLYWYRRVMGKEIKFLLHFVKESKQDESGMPNNRFLAERTGGTYSTLKVQPAELEDSGVYFCASSPNRLGVTDTQYFGPGTRLTVL.

The chain recombines TRBV30 with TRBJ1-2; a possible D gene is TRBD1 (5 bases). Germline CDR1 reads GTSNPN; CDR2 reads SVGIG (reference sequence). The CDR3 runs 16 residues. V lost 2 bases and J lost 5, with 21 bases in between. CDR3 nucleotides: TGTGCCTGGAGTACGGGGCCGTTTGGGGGAGGTTATGGCTACACCTTC. Encoded protein: CAWSTGPFGGGYGYTF.

The rearrangement uses TRBV6-5 and TRBJ2-7, with 10 bases lining up with TRBD2. The length of the CDR3 is 14 residues. The trim removed 6 bases at V and 5 bases at J, leaving 7 bases unmatched. Germline V gene data show CDR1 as MNHEY and CDR2 as SVGAGI. CDR3 protein: CASRAGLANDEQYF. DNA for the CDR3: TGTGCCAGCAGGGCGGGACTAGCGAACGACGAGCAGTACTTC.

The chain is built from TRBV6-5 and TRBJ1-5; TRBD1 might be the D (6 bases). The CDR3 extends over 14 amino acids. Germline CDR1 reads MNHEY; CDR2 reads SVGAGI. The germline V and J ends were trimmed by 4 bases and 7 bases, with 14 bases remaining between them. The DNA of the CDR3 is TGTGCCAGCAGTTTAGGGGGAATGAGCCAGCCCCAGCATTTT. Translated: CASSLGGMSQPQHF.

This chain connects TRBV19 to TRBJ1-5, with 11 bases fitting TRBD1. Germline V gene sequence: CDR1 LNHDA, CDR2 SQIVND (reference sequence). The junction had 5 bases not matched to a gene; V was cut back by 4 bases and J by 3 bases. CDR3 size: 16 residues. CDR3 bases: TGTGCCAGTAGTAGGGACAGGGGGGGACCCAATCAGCCCCAGCATTTT. This translates into CASSRDRGGPNQPQHF.